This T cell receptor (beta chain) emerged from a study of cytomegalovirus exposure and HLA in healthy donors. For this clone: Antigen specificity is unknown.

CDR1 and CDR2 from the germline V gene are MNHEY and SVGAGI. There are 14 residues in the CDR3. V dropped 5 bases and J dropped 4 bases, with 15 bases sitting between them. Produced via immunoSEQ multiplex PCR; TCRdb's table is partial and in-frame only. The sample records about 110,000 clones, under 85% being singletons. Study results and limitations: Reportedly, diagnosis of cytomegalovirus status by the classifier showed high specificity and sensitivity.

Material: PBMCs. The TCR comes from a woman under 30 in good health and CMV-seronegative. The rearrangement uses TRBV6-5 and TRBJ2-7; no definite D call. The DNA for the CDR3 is TGTGCCAGCAGTCGTACAGAAGAAAGGTACGAGCAGTACTTC. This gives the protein CASSRTEERYEQYF.